The 11 T cell receptor beta chains below all came from one sample that was sequenced in a study of OX40 agonist ivuxolimab in advanced cancers. TCRdb's table, derived via immunoSEQ multiplex PCR, lists solely in-frame clones and lacks some. The data contain 55,000 to 65,000 clones, less than 95% of them singletons. The sequences come from CD4+ or CD8+ T cells sorted from blood, collected in a trial of the OX40 agonist ivuxolimab. These receptors all come from an adult with an advanced solid tumor such as melanoma, head and neck, liver or kidney cancer.

The gene calls are TRBV5-6 and TRBJ2-7; possibly TRBD2 for D (6 bases). Trimming removed 2 bases at V and 0 bases at J, with 12 bases between. CDR1 is SGHDT and CDR2 is YYEEEE in the germline V gene. The CDR3 is 15 amino acids. CDR3 sequence: CASSFVGLSSYEQYF. Written as DNA, the CDR3 is TGTGCCAGCAGCTTTGTTGGACTAAGCTCCTACGAGCAGTACTTC.

The chain recombines TRBV4-1 with TRBJ2-7, with TRBD2 matching over 9 bases. Trimming at V came to 2 bases and at J to 1 base, leaving 9 bases not matched to a gene. This CDR3 spans 17 amino acids. CDR1 MGHRA and CDR2 YSYEKL come from the germline V gene. This chain's CDR3 is CASSQRLDSGSSYEQYF. The CDR3 DNA reads TGCGCCAGCAGCCAAAGATTGGATAGCGGGAGTTCCTACGAGCAGTACTTC.

The V and J genes are TRBV7-8 and TRBJ2-5, with D possibly being TRBD2 (6 bases). This CDR3 is built from 16 residues. Germline-derived CDR1 and CDR2 are SGHVS and FQNEAQ. V was cut by 5 bases and J by 5 bases, with 21 bases left in between. The CDR3 is CASSRGTQRGGETQYF. Written as DNA, the CDR3 is TGTGCCAGCAGCCGAGGGACCCAACGGGGAGGCGAGACCCAGTACTTC. Drawing the rest from reference TRBV7-8 and TRBJ2-5, the complete variable domain is GAGVSQSPRYKVAKRGQDVALRCDPISGHVSLFWYQQALGQGPEFLTYFQNEAQLDKSGLPSDRFFAERPEGSVSTLKIQRTQQEDSAVYLCASSRGTQRGGETQYFGPGTRLLVL.

The rearrangement links TRBV11-2 to TRBJ1-1; 7 nucleotides match TRBD1. Germline assignment: CDR1 SGHAT and CDR2 FQNNGV. There are 15 residues in the CDR3. J lost 5 bases, V lost 4 bases, and 10 bases had no gene match. CDR3 loop: CASSSGPSGQTEAFF. The CDR3, as DNA: TGTGCCAGCAGCTCGGGACCCTCGGGACAGACTGAAGCTTTCTTT. Variable domain in full (rest from reference TRBV11-2 and TRBJ1-1): EAGVAQSPRYKIIEKRQSVAFWCNPISGHATLYWYQQILGQGPKLLIQFQNNGVVDDSQLPKDRFSAERLKGVDSTLKIQPAKLEDSAVYLCASSSGPSGQTEAFFGQGTRLTVV.

CDR3 in amino acids: CASIRQGGLQETQYF. The CDR3 DNA is TGCGCCAGCATACGACAGGGCGGGTTGCAAGAGACCCAGTACTTC. The chain is built from TRBV5-1 and TRBJ2-5, with 7 nucleotides matching TRBD1. The ends lost 6 bases at V and 2 bases at J; junction bases unmatched: 10. The CDR3 extends over 15 amino acids. In germline, CDR1 is SGHRS, CDR2 YFSETQ. The full variable domain, in which reference TRBV5-1 and TRBJ2-5 provide the parts outside the CDR3, is KAGVTQTPRYLIKTRGQQVTLSCSPISGHRSVSWYQQTPGQGLQFLFEYFSETQRNKGNFPGRFSGRQFSNSRSEMNVSTLELGDSALYLCASIRQGGLQETQYFGPGTRLLVL.

In its sample, this clone was seen once. The chain uses TRBV4-1 and TRBJ2-3; 7 bases are shared with TRBD2. V shed 0 bases, J shed 5 bases, and the junction held 5 bases outside the gene matches. This CDR3 contains 15 residues. Germline V gives CDR1 MGHRA, CDR2 YSYEKL. The CDR3 here is CASSQDRLAGDTQYF. The CDR3, as DNA: TGCGCCAGCAGCCAAGACAGATTAGCGGGAGATACGCAGTATTTT.

This CDR3 is CASSEGGVTEAFF. In DNA, the CDR3 is TGTGCCAGCAGTGAAGGTGGAGTCACTGAAGCTTTCTTT. The chain links TRBV2 to TRBJ1-1; D remains unclear. The CDR3 has 13 amino acids. Trimming stripped 1 base from V and 4 bases from J, with 7 bases between. CDR1 is SNHLY and CDR2 is FYNNEI in the germline V gene.

This rearrangement joins TRBV2 to TRBJ2-5; D is unresolved. Germline-derived CDR1 and CDR2 are SNHLY and FYNNEI. Trimming took off 11 bases at V and 5 bases at J, with 9 bases between the two ends. The CDR3 has 10 amino acids. CDR3 coding DNA: TGTGCCGCAGGTGGGGAGACCCAGTACTTC. Translating it yields CAAGGETQYF.

V and J are TRBV10-1 and TRBJ2-7, with a tentative D call TRBD1 (5 bases). V was pared by 3 bases and J by 2 bases, with 8 bases between. CDR1 is WNHNN, CDR2 SYGVQD, per germline (reference sequence). This CDR3 is built from 13 residues. CDR3 in DNA: TGCGCCAGCAGTGAAGCAGGGACCTACGAGCAGTACTTC. This codes for CASSEAGTYEQYF.

The CDR3 sequence is CASSPGNTGELFF. CDR3 nucleotides: TGTGCCAGCAGCCCTGGGAACACCGGGGAGCTGTTTTTT. The J gene is TRBJ2-2, the V gene TRBV7-9; D gene ambiguous. Germline values: CDR1 SEHNR, CDR2 FQNEAQ (reference sequence). The CDR3 covers 13 residues. Trimming took 5 bases from V and 1 from J, leaving 5 bases between them.

V and J are TRBV7-9 and TRBJ1-1; a weak D match, TRBD1 (5 bases). Per germline, CDR1 SEHNR and CDR2 FQNEAQ (reference sequence). The CDR3 length is 13 residues. V shed 8 bases and J shed 0 bases, with 10 bases lying between them. The CDR3 DNA is TGTGCCAGCCAGGGCGGCATGAACACTGAAGCTTTCTTT. Its protein is CASQGGMNTEAFF. Combining the CDR3 with reference TRBV7-9 and TRBJ1-1 gives the whole variable domain DTGVSQNPRHKITKRGQNVTFRCDPISEHNRLYWYRQTLGQGPEFLTYFQNEAQLEKSRLLSDRFSAERPKGSFSTLEIQRTEQGDSAMYLCASQGGMNTEAFFGQGTRLTVV.